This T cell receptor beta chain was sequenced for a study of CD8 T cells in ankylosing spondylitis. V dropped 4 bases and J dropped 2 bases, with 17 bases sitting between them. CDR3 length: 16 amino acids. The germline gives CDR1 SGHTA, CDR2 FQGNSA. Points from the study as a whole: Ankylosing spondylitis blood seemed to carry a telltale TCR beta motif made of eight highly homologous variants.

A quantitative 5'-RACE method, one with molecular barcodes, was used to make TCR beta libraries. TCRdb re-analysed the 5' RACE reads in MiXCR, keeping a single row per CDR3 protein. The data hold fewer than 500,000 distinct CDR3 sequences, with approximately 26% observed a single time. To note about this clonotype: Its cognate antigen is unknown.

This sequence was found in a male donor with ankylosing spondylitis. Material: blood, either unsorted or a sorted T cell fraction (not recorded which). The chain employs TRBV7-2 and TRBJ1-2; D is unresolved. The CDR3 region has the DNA TGTGCCAGCAGCTACATTTTCTGGGATTCAAACTATGGCTACACCTTC. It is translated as CASSYIFWDSNYGYTF.